This TCR beta chain was obtained from a study of cytomegalovirus exposure and HLA in healthy donors. Study background: Assignment to the Caucasian-associated ancestry cluster applied to approximately 79% of the approximately 400 genotyped donors.

Notes on the study in general: Earlier analysis yielded a pattern in which most TCR beta V segments were productive about 90% or about 30% of the time. Confirmation in vitro established that a few CMV-associated chains were specific for CMV antigens. In a later analysis, at a false discovery rate of 0.05, 15,000 to 20,000 TCR beta sequences matched HLA alleles.

The CDR3 is 14 amino acids. Trimming at V came to 3 bases and at J to 1 base, leaving 5 bases not matched to a gene. Germline V gives CDR1 GTSNPN, CDR2 SVGIG (reference sequence). PCR involved 60 Vbeta and 13 Jbeta primers. The repertoire was sequenced with immunoSEQ multiplex PCR; TCRdb's copy has only in-frame clones and lacks some. The sample contains about 160,000 clones, roughly 76% of which appear only once. Remarks on this clone: The antigen is not known.

V gene TRBV30 combines with J gene TRBJ1-1; 7 positions agree with TRBD1. The specimen was PBMCs. The sequence was collected from a woman aged 45 to 65 in good health and CMV-seronegative. The CDR3 reads CAWSRGTKNTEAFF. In nucleotides, the CDR3 is TGTGCCTGGAGCAGGGGGACAAAGAACACTGAAGCTTTCTTT.